This T cell receptor (beta chain) is from a study of T cells in tuberculosis. Overall study context: Sequenced TCRs come from CD1B-GMM tetramer-binding T cells.

Chain pairing is unknown; alpha and beta were sequenced separately. Only in-frame clones appear in the TCRdb table, and some are missing; sequencing was by immunoSEQ multiplex PCR. The table lists around 50,000 clones, around 90% of them singletons. Cells were sorted from thawed PBMC rested overnight and stained with GMM-loaded CD1B tetramer, viability dye and anti-CD3. The lipid loaded on the CD1B tetramers was C32 glucose monomycolate from Rhodococcus equi. Before cryopreservation, the sorted PBMC lost their CD14-expressing monocytes. Findings and limits, study-wide: Some low-affinity tetramer-binding T cells may be absent from this sample.

There are 15 residues in the CDR3. With 7 bases clipped from V and 0 bases from J, the junction kept 6 bases outside the gene matches. CDR1 SGDLS and CDR2 YYNGEE come from the germline V gene. The source material was CD1b-GMM tetramer-negative cells sorted from PBMCs. V and J are TRBV9 and TRBJ1-4, with 7 positions matching TRBD1. This TCR derives from an adult woman with latent tuberculosis. CDR3 residues: CASGTDAATNEKLFF. CDR3 nucleotide sequence: TGTGCCAGCGGGACAGATGCTGCAACTAATGAAAAACTGTTTTTT.